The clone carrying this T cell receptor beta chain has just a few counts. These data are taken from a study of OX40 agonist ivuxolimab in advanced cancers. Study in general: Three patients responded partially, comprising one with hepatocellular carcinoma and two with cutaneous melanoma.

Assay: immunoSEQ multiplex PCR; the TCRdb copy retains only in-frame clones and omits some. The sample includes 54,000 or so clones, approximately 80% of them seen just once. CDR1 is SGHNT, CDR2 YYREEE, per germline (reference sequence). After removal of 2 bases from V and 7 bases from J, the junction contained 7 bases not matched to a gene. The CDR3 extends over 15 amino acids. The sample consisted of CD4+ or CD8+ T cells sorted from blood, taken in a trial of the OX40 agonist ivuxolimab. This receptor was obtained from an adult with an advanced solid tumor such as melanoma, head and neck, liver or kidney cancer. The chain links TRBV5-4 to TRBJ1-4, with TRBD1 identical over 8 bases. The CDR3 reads CASSFRTGRGEKLFF. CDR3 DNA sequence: TGTGCCAGCAGCTTTCGGACAGGGAGGGGTGAAAAACTGTTTTTT.